A single sample is the source of the 15 T cell receptor beta chains below, sequenced in a study of graft-versus-host responses after intestinal transplantation. Only in-frame clones appear in the TCRdb table, and some are missing; sequencing was by immunoSEQ multiplex PCR. This sample carries tens of thousands of clones, about 89% of them seen once, and the ten largest clones take roughly 2.5%. The material sequenced was PBMCs, taken about 330 days after intestinal transplant. Receptors were obtained from a human patient who received an intestinal transplant, so some T cells may come from the graft donor.

The chain recombines TRBV19 with TRBJ1-5; TRBD1 might be the D (5 bases). Germline V gives CDR1 LNHDA, CDR2 SQIVND (reference sequence). The CDR3 contains 13 residues. Between the trimmed V and J ends, which lost 8 bases and 1 base, there was a span of 9 bases. CDR3 residues: CASSRGSNQPQHF. In DNA, the CDR3 is TGTGCCAGTTCGAGGGGAAGCAATCAGCCCCAGCATTTT.

The rearrangement links TRBV6-1 to TRBJ1-1; a weak D match, TRBD1 (6 bases). Germline V gene data show CDR1 as MNHNS and CDR2 as SASEGT. The V gene lost 6 bases and the J gene lost 1 base, with 6 bases spanning the gap. This CDR3 region has 12 residues. The CDR3 DNA is TGTGCCAGCAGACAGGGGAACACTGAAGCTTTCTTT. Its protein product is CASRQGNTEAFF.

The chain employs TRBV7-3 and TRBJ2-5, with D maybe TRBD2 (5 bases). This CDR3 region has 14 residues. The V and J ends lost 5 bases and 5 bases respectively, with 15 bases between them. Germline CDR1 SGHTA, CDR2 FQGTGA. CDR3 sequence: CASSQNPGKETQYF. DNA of the CDR3: TGTGCCAGCAGCCAGAACCCCGGGAAGGAGACCCAGTACTTC.

The genes are TRBV6-5 and TRBJ2-7, with D tentatively TRBD1 or TRBD2 (5 bases each). From germline, CDR1 is MNHEY and CDR2 SVGAGI. The V end lost 6 bases, the J end lost 5 bases, and 8 bases lay between the germline ends. The CDR3 runs 11 residues. CDR3 region: CASRGVHEQYF. CDR3 DNA sequence: TGTGCCAGCAGGGGGGTCCACGAGCAGTACTTC.

The gene calls are TRBV6-1 and TRBJ2-7; 9 nucleotides match TRBD1. The CDR3 has 14 amino acids. Germline loops: CDR1 MNHNS, CDR2 SASEGT. J was trimmed by 5 bases and V by 5 bases; bases with no gene match: 7. The CDR3 loop reads CASSYNRGQDEQYF. The CDR3 bases are TGTGCCAGCAGTTATAACAGGGGGCAAGACGAGCAGTACTTC.

The chain couples TRBV28 to TRBJ2-1; the D gene is possibly TRBD1 (5 bases). CDR1 MDHEN and CDR2 SYDVKM come from the germline V gene. The CDR3 is 15 amino acids. V was pared by 6 bases and J by 4 bases, with 16 bases between. CDR3 DNA: TGTGCCAGCAGCGCAGGGTGGACGATTTACAATGAGCAGTTCTTC. It yields the protein CASSAGWTIYNEQFF.

This rearrangement joins TRBV27 to TRBJ2-1; TRBD1 matches 7 bases. The germline gives CDR1 MNHEY, CDR2 SMNVEV (reference sequence). The CDR3 runs 13 residues. Trimming took 5 bases from V and 5 from J; bases not matched to a gene: 3. DNA of the CDR3: TGTGCCAGCAGTCGGACAGGCCACAATGAGCAGTTCTTC. This translates into CASSRTGHNEQFF.

J is TRBJ2-7 and V is TRBV13; 9 nucleotides match TRBD1. The J segment lost 0 bases and the V segment lost 1 base, leaving 1 base of the junction unmatched. Per germline, CDR1 PRHDT and CDR2 FYEKMQ (reference sequence). The CDR3 sequence is 15 residues long. The CDR3 spells CASSLAGQGSYEQYF. CDR3 nucleotide sequence: TGTGCCAGCAGCTTAGCGGGACAGGGCTCCTACGAGCAGTACTTC.

The V and J genes are TRBV7-9 and TRBJ1-1; D may be TRBD1 (5 bases). The germline CDR1 and CDR2 sequences are SEHNR and FQNEAQ (reference sequence). The germline V and J ends were trimmed by 1 base and 3 bases, with 12 bases remaining between them. The CDR3 contains 15 residues. As DNA, the CDR3 is TGTGCCAGCAGCTTAGGGCGGGGGAAGTACACTGAAGCTTTCTTT. Its translation: CASSLGRGKYTEAFF. The full variable domain, its missing parts supplied by reference TRBV7-9 and TRBJ1-1, is DTGVSQNPRHKITKRGQNVTFRCDPISEHNRLYWYRQTLGQGPEFLTYFQNEAQLEKSRLLSDRFSAERPKGSFSTLEIQRTEQGDSAMYLCASSLGRGKYTEAFFGQGTRLTVV.

The CDR3 nucleotides are TGCGCCAGCAGTGCCGGGCCTGGAAACACCATATATTTT. Amino acid sequence: CASSAGPGNTIYF. The chain employs TRBV10-2 and TRBJ1-3, with unresolved D. Germline CDR1 WSHSY, CDR2 SAAADI. V was trimmed by 4 bases and J by 2 bases, leaving 6 bases between them. The CDR3 contains 13 residues.

The chain uses TRBV29-1 and TRBJ2-7, with D perhaps TRBD1 (6 bases). The V and J ends lost 0 bases and 3 bases respectively, with 6 bases between them. CDR1 is SQVTM, CDR2 ANQGSEA, per germline. CDR3 size: 12 residues. As DNA, the CDR3 is TGCAGCGTTGAAGAGGACAGCTACGAGCAGTACTTC. Amino acid sequence: CSVEEDSYEQYF.

The chain is built from TRBV30 and TRBJ1-5; 9 bases agree with TRBD1. V was clipped by 0 bases and J by 6 bases; unmatched bases: 15. The CDR3 is made up of 18 amino acids. In germline, CDR1 is GTSNPN, CDR2 SVGIG (reference sequence). This CDR3 is CAWSVFPGQGRLAQPQHF. The CDR3 bases are TGTGCCTGGAGTGTATTTCCGGGACAGGGAAGGCTAGCTCAGCCCCAGCATTTT.

V is TRBV6-5 and J is TRBJ2-1, with no clear D. The V and J ends lost 0 bases and 5 bases respectively, with 2 bases between them. The germline CDR1 and CDR2 sequences are MNHEY and SVGAGI. The length of the CDR3 is 12 residues. The CDR3 region has the DNA TGTGCCAGCAGTTACTCTAACAATGAGCAGTTCTTC. This translates into CASSYSNNEQFF.

This chain connects TRBV7-3 to TRBJ2-3; 10 bases map to TRBD1. The V gene's germline CDR1 is SGHTA and CDR2 FQGTGA. V shed 5 bases and J 3 bases; nucleotides not matched to a gene: 5. The CDR3 has 15 amino acids. The CDR3, as DNA: TGTGCCAGCAGCGTGGGACAGGGGATTACAGATACGCAGTATTTT. It yields the protein CASSVGQGITDTQYF.

A single count supports this clone. The CDR3 is CASSGGTATRAPLHF. The CDR3 DNA is TGTGCCAGCAGTGGTGGGACAGCAACTAGGGCACCCCTCCACTTT. The V call is TRBV2, the J call TRBJ1-6; TRBD1 matches at 7 bases. V lost 4 bases to trimming and J lost 11 bases; unmatched junction nucleotides: 11. The CDR3 is 15 residues long. Per the germline V gene, CDR1 is SNHLY and CDR2 is FYNNEI.